This T cell receptor (beta chain) stems from a study of T cells in Graves' hyperthyroidism and ophthalmopathy. The study, taken as a whole, reports: With a median lead of approximately 6 months before onset, the model predicted ophthalmopathy.

Using RNA transcripts as the source, TCR beta CDR3 regions were amplified. The TCR CDR3 was amplified in a first-round RT-PCR using the HTBI primer set. MiXCR, applied by TCRdb to the multiplex PCR reads, yields one record per CDR3 protein. The data hold around 420,000 distinct CDR3 sequences, with 15% to 17% observed a single time. The V gene lost 2 bases and the J gene lost 2 bases, with 9 bases spanning the gap. Germline-derived CDR1 and CDR2 are DFQATT and SNEGSKA (reference sequence). The CDR3 covers 13 residues. PBMCs were obtained from about 9.9 ml fresh peripheral blood. This clonotype was seen many times. Its antigen is not known.

This sequence originates from a woman between 18 and 29 years old with Graves' hyperthyroidism. The sequenced sample consisted of blood. This sequence joins TRBV20-1 and TRBJ2-5; TRBD1 might be the D (6 bases). The CDR3 region has the DNA TGCAGTGCTAGATTAACAGGGCAAGAGACCCAGTACTTC. This codes for CSARLTGQETQYF.